This T cell receptor (beta chain) was identified during a study of cytomegalovirus exposure and HLA in healthy donors. This clone was detected only a few times. 13 Jbeta primers and 60 Vbeta primers were used for the PCR. Generated by immunoSEQ multiplex PCR, the TCRdb table keeps only in-frame clones and is missing some. Here the sample spans approximately 130,000 clones, over 8.5% being singletons. V was clipped by 3 bases and J by 11 bases; unmatched bases: 15. The germline CDR1 and CDR2 sequences are LNHDA and SQIVND (reference sequence). The CDR3 contains 17 residues. Sequencing was carried out using PBMCs. This receptor was obtained from a woman aged 35 to 49 in good health and CMV-seropositive. The gene calls are TRBV19 and TRBJ1-6; 8 nucleotides agree with TRBD1. The CDR3 bases are TGTGCCAGTAGTATTACCCCGACAGGGGCCCTTGGGACACCCCTCCACTTT. Its translation is CASSITPTGALGTPLHF.